These 22 T cell receptor beta chains were sequenced from one sample in a study of blood T cell repertoires in COVID-19. TCRdb keeps only in-frame clones here, not all; method: immunoSEQ multiplex PCR. The table records under 250,000 clones, around four fifths of them present only once. What was sequenced was peripheral blood. The receptors were gathered from a woman between 45 and 65 years old with active or convalescent COVID-19.

The CDR3, as DNA: TGTGCCAGCAGTGGAACAGGGTTGGAGACCCAGTACTTC. This translates into CASSGTGLETQYF. The chain is built from TRBV2 and TRBJ2-5; possible D gene TRBD1, 6 bases. The CDR3 extends over 13 amino acids. The germline V gene encodes CDR1 SNHLY and CDR2 FYNNEI. Deletions cut 4 bases from V and 5 bases from J, with 11 bases between.

This rearrangement joins TRBV28 to TRBJ2-5, with 9 bases lining up with TRBD2. With V trimmed by 6 bases and J by 5 bases, 7 bases remained unmatched. The length of the CDR3 is 14 residues. CDR1 is MDHEN, CDR2 SYDVKM, per germline. The CDR3 DNA follows: TGTGCCAGCAGGCGCGGGGGGGCCGGCGAGACCCAGTACTTC. Encoded protein: CASRRGGAGETQYF.

V gene TRBV19 combines with J gene TRBJ2-3; possibly TRBD2 for D (6 bases). The CDR3 consists of 14 residues. V was cut by 5 bases and J by 2 bases, with 11 bases left in between. Germline-derived CDR1 and CDR2 are LNHDA and SQIVND (reference sequence). This CDR3 is CASSPGLFTDTQYF. CDR3 nucleotide sequence: TGTGCCAGTAGTCCGGGACTGTTCACAGATACGCAGTATTTT.

This clone has at least ten counts. The gene calls are TRBV6-1 and TRBJ2-1; 10 bases fit TRBD1. The germline gives CDR1 MNHNS, CDR2 SASEGT. With V trimmed by 3 bases and J by 9 bases, 8 bases remained unmatched. The CDR3 runs 15 residues. The CDR3 loop reads CASSDAGTGVFEQFF. As DNA, the CDR3 is TGTGCCAGCAGTGATGCCGGGACAGGGGTGTTTGAGCAGTTCTTC.

DNA of the CDR3: TGTGCCAGCAGTGCCTATATGGGGACAAGCACAGATACGCAGTATTTT. Amino acids: CASSAYMGTSTDTQYF. J is TRBJ2-3 and V is TRBV6-4; perhaps TRBD1 as D (6 bases). The germline CDR1 and CDR2 sequences are MRHNA and SNTAGT. Trimming stripped 4 bases from V and 0 bases from J, with 14 bases between. CDR3 size: 16 residues.

This clone has just one count. The rearrangement links TRBV6-5 to TRBJ2-7, with 9 bases fitting TRBD1. The germline V gene has CDR1 MNHEY and CDR2 SVGAGI. With V trimmed by 6 bases and J by 5 bases, 5 bases remained unmatched. The CDR3 is made up of 13 amino acids. CDR3 sequence reads: CASRSWTGDEQYV. CDR3 nucleotide sequence: TGTGCCAGCAGAAGCTGGACAGGGGACGAGCAGTACGTC.

The chain links TRBV29-1 to TRBJ1-1; TRBD1 matches at 8 bases. CDR1 is SQVTM, CDR2 ANQGSEA, per germline. V shed 7 bases, J shed 3 bases, and the junction held 10 bases outside the gene matches. The CDR3 contains 14 residues. The CDR3, as DNA: TGCAGCGCACTTCGACAGGGGAGGGACACTGAAGCTTTCTTT. Translation gives CSALRQGRDTEAFF.

This clone turned up a few times. The V gene is TRBV28, the J gene TRBJ2-7; D is perhaps TRBD2 (7 bases). V shed 4 bases and J shed 0 bases, with 13 bases lying between them. In germline, CDR1 is MDHEN, CDR2 SYDVKM. This CDR3 region has 15 residues. CDR3 in amino acids: CASSCEGGSSYEQYF. CDR3 sequence (DNA): TGTGCCAGCAGTTGTGAGGGGGGGAGCTCCTACGAGCAGTACTTC.

As DNA, the CDR3 is TGTGCCAGCAGTCGAAGCGGGCAAGAGACCCAGTACTTC. Translating it yields CASSRSGQETQYF. The genes are TRBV28 and TRBJ2-5; D possibly corresponds to TRBD2 (6 bases). The CDR3 is 13 amino acids. V shed 5 bases and J shed 2 bases, with 9 bases lying between them. The germline V gene has CDR1 MDHEN and CDR2 SYDVKM.

V and J are TRBV3-1 (or the pseudogene TRBV3-2) and TRBJ1-5; TRBD1 matches at 8 bases. Germline assignment: CDR1 LGHDT and CDR2 YNNKEL (reference sequence). V gave up 4 bases and J gave up 6 bases; unmatched junction bases: 5. The CDR3 sequence is 14 residues long. CDR3 sequence: CASSLGQGGQPQHF. The CDR3, as DNA: TGTGCCAGCAGCCTTGGACAGGGAGGTCAGCCCCAGCATTTT.

J is TRBJ1-2 and V is TRBV6-5; no clear D gene. Germline V gene sequence: CDR1 MNHEY, CDR2 SVGAGI. The ends were cut back, 8 bases at V and 3 bases at J, with 7 bases in the middle. This CDR3 comprises 11 residues. The CDR3 nucleotides read TGTGCCAGCCGGTTGGACTATGGCTACACCTTC. It specifies CASRLDYGYTF.

The chain employs TRBV4-1 and TRBJ1-6; D might be TRBD1 (6 bases). From germline, CDR1 is MGHRA and CDR2 YSYEKL. This CDR3 region has 16 residues. V was clipped by 3 bases and J by 10 bases, with 19 bases between them. The CDR3 DNA reads as TGCGCCAGCAGCCAGCCTACAGGGTCGGCAAGATCACCCCTCCACTTT. Protein product: CASSQPTGSARSPLHF.

The chain couples TRBV5-6 to TRBJ1-4, with a tentative D call TRBD1 (6 bases). Trimming took off 0 bases at V and 7 bases at J, with 19 bases between the two ends. Germline loops: CDR1 SGHDT, CDR2 YYEEEE. The CDR3 loop spans 17 amino acids. Here the CDR3 reads CASSLVAGDLLSEKLFF. The CDR3 DNA follows: TGTGCCAGCAGCTTGGTGGCAGGGGATCTTTTAAGTGAAAAACTGTTTTTT.

The rearrangement joins TRBV12-5 to TRBJ2-3; TRBD1 aligns across 9 bases. The germline V gene has CDR1 LGHNT and CDR2 FRNRAP. J lost 6 bases, V lost 6 bases, and 10 bases had no gene match. CDR3 length equals 15 residues. The CDR3 region is CASGPGQGLFDTQYF. The CDR3 DNA reads as TGTGCTAGTGGCCCCGGACAGGGGTTGTTTGATACGCAGTATTTT.

The rearrangement uses TRBV5-4 and TRBJ1-1; 8 positions match TRBD1. The germline gives CDR1 SGHNT, CDR2 YYREEE (reference sequence). V trimming: 4 bases; J trimming: 2 bases; junction bases outside the gene matches: 7. The CDR3 contains 15 residues. CDR3 bases: TGTGCCAGCAGCAGTATTGGGACAGGAAACACTGAAGCTTTCTTT. This translates into CASSSIGTGNTEAFF.

This rearrangement joins TRBV30 to TRBJ1-6, with 7 bases aligning to TRBD1. Germline V gives CDR1 GTSNPN, CDR2 SVGIG (reference sequence). This CDR3 comprises 15 residues. V shed 0 bases and J 10 bases; nucleotides not matched to a gene: 9. The CDR3 DNA reads as TGTGCCTGGAGTGTACAGGGGCCGAATTGGTCACCCCTCCACTTT. This codes for CAWSVQGPNWSPLHF.

This rearrangement joins TRBV19 to TRBJ2-3, with 7 bases identical to TRBD1. In germline, CDR1 is LNHDA, CDR2 SQIVND (reference sequence). J lost 2 bases, V lost 7 bases, and 9 bases had no gene match. There are 15 residues in the CDR3. CDR3 amino acids: CASTAEDRTTDTQYF. CDR3 coding DNA: TGTGCCAGTACCGCAGAGGACAGGACCACAGATACGCAGTATTTT.

This rearrangement joins TRBV3-1 (or the pseudogene TRBV3-2) to TRBJ2-1; no reliable D call. The CDR3 length is 14 residues. V shed 1 base and J shed 0 bases, with 4 bases lying between them. Germline V lookup: CDR1 LGHDT, CDR2 YNNKEL (reference sequence). The CDR3 DNA reads as TGTGCCAGCAGCCAAGGTAGCTCCTACAATGAGCAGTTCTTC. This codes for CASSQGSSYNEQFF.

This chain links TRBV5-4 with TRBJ1-2; perhaps TRBD1 as D (6 bases). Trimming removed 1 base at V and 4 bases at J, with 8 bases between. Germline assignment: CDR1 SGHNT and CDR2 YYREEE (reference sequence). There are 13 residues in the CDR3. CDR3 in amino acids: CASSLLGAYGYTF. In DNA, the CDR3 is TGTGCCAGCAGCTTGTTGGGGGCCTATGGCTACACCTTC. Drawing the rest from reference TRBV5-4 and TRBJ1-2, the complete variable domain is ETGVTQSPTHLIKTRGQQVTLRCSSQSGHNTVSWYQQALGQGPQFIFQYYREEENGRGNFPPRFSGLQFPNYSSELNVNALELDDSALYLCASSLLGAYGYTFGSGTRLTVV.

In this sample, this clone turned up once. The chain employs TRBV3-1 (or the pseudogene TRBV3-2) and TRBJ2-3; 7 positions agree with TRBD2. Trimming cost V 0 bases and J 1 base; bases outside gene matches: 4. The CDR3 loop spans 16 amino acids. Germline CDR1 is LGHDT and CDR2 is YNNKEL (reference sequence). DNA for the CDR3: TGTGCCAGCAGCCAAGATTCGGCGGGAGGCACAGATACGCAGTATTTT. Translating it yields CASSQDSAGGTDTQYF.

V and J are TRBV10-2 and TRBJ1-1; 8 positions match TRBD1. CDR1 is WSHSY, CDR2 SAAADI, per germline. The J segment lost 5 bases and the V segment lost 6 bases, leaving 8 bases of the junction unmatched. The CDR3 contains 14 residues. The CDR3 here is CASSGQGRGTEAFF. CDR3 coding DNA: TGCGCCAGCAGCGGACAGGGTCGGGGGACTGAAGCTTTCTTT.

The chain is built from TRBV28 and TRBJ2-2; no clear D gene. Looked up from germline, CDR1 is MDHEN and CDR2 is SYDVKM. This CDR3 is 15 amino acids long. V was clipped by 5 bases and J by 1 base, with 11 bases between them. The CDR3 DNA reads as TGTGCCAGCAGTCGACTCGGTCTGAACACCGGGGAGCTGTTTTTT. Translation: CASSRLGLNTGELFF. Combining the CDR3 with reference TRBV28 and TRBJ2-2 gives the whole variable domain DVKVTQSSRYLVKRTGEKVFLECVQDMDHENMFWYRQDPGLGLRLIYFSYDVKMKEKGDIPEGYSVSREKKERFSLILESASTNQTSMYLCASSRLGLNTGELFFGEGSRLTVL.